A single sample gave rise to the 11 T cell receptor beta chains below, sequenced in a study of vaccination and CD4 T cells after COVID-19. Treatment defined: roughly 10-day PBMC culture with coronavirus spike peptide pools or control peptides (ViraFEST assay). Sequencing of cultured CD4+ T cell DNA used the Oncomine TCR Beta short-read assay. Each CDR3 protein is one row after TCRdb ran MiXCR on the PCR reads. Of about 20,000 distinct CDR3 sequences listed, 66% were seen once; the top ten hold over 3.5%. No antigen is known for these receptors. The specimen sequenced was CD4+ T cells from blood, cultured in vitro. These receptors were taken from a human donor who had recovered from COVID-19.

The chain couples TRBV28 to TRBJ1-2; D is uncertain. CDR3 size: 16 residues. Germline V lookup: CDR1 MDHEN, CDR2 SYDVKM. V gave up 1 base and J gave up 6 bases, with 18 bases separating them. CDR3 nucleotides: TGTGCCAGCAGTTTATTAGCCCCAATCGTGGAAGATGGCTACACCTTC. Its translation is CASSLLAPIVEDGYTF.

The V and J genes are TRBV30 and TRBJ2-3; TRBD1 matches at 8 bases. The CDR3 runs to 14 residues. Germline assignment: CDR1 GTSNPN and CDR2 SVGIG (reference sequence). The V gene end was trimmed by 3 bases and the J gene end by 6 bases; junction bases not matched to a gene: 8. The CDR3, as DNA: TGTGCCTGGAGCGCCGACAGGGGAGTTGATACGCAGTATTTT. This sequence encodes CAWSADRGVDTQYF.

This clonotype was observed a few times. This rearrangement joins TRBV6-5 to TRBJ1-6; weak D call: TRBD1 (6 bases). This CDR3 comprises 15 residues. The V gene's germline CDR1 is MNHEY and CDR2 SVGAGI. V dropped 2 bases and J dropped 6 bases, with 11 bases sitting between them. CDR3 DNA: TGTGCCAGCAGTTACGGGGGGGGCCTTAATTCACCCCTCCACTTT. Residues: CASSYGGGLNSPLHF.

The chain couples TRBV12-3 or TRBV12-4 to TRBJ1-5; 7 nucleotides line up with TRBD1. With 5 bases clipped from V and 5 bases from J, the junction kept 9 bases outside the gene matches. The CDR3 extends over 15 amino acids. The CDR3 coding sequence is TGTGCCAGCAGTAACAGGGGAGTTGGGCATCAGCCCCAGCATTTT. Protein: CASSNRGVGHQPQHF.

The chain joins TRBV7-2 to TRBJ2-3; 8 positions match TRBD2. From germline, CDR1 is SGHTA and CDR2 FQGNSA. The CDR3 runs to 15 residues. V was pared by 6 bases and J by 5 bases, with 10 bases of the junction left unmatched. CDR3 DNA sequence: TGTGCCAGCAGGGAAGGTAGCGGGAAGGGAGATACGCAGTATTTT. This encodes CASREGSGKGDTQYF.

By frequency in the sample, this clonotype is medium-sized. This rearrangement joins TRBV7-8 to TRBJ2-7; perhaps TRBD1 as D (6 bases). This CDR3 is 14 amino acids long. V lost 2 bases, J lost 3 bases, and 11 bases lay in between. The germline gives CDR1 SGHVS, CDR2 FQNEAQ. The CDR3 sequence: CASSLREGHYEQYF. The CDR3 DNA sequence: TGTGCCAGCAGCTTAAGAGAGGGACACTACGAGCAGTACTTC. Variable domain in full (rest from reference TRBV7-8 and TRBJ2-7): GAGVSQSPRYKVAKRGQDVALRCDPISGHVSLFWYQQALGQGPEFLTYFQNEAQLDKSGLPSDRFFAERPEGSVSTLKIQRTQQEDSAVYLCASSLREGHYEQYFGPGTRLTVT.

The chain has TRBV12-3 or TRBV12-4 and TRBJ1-5; 10 bases match TRBD1. This CDR3 comprises 14 residues. With V trimmed by 3 bases and J by 6 bases, 2 bases remained unmatched. In nucleotides, the CDR3 is TGTGCCAGCAGTTTCGGACAGGGGGGTCAGCCCCAGCATTTT. Protein product: CASSFGQGGQPQHF.

This sequence joins TRBV7-2 and TRBJ1-2; maybe TRBD1 (6 bases). The length of the CDR3 is 16 residues. Trimming cost V 3 bases and J 0 bases, with 14 bases left between them. The V gene's germline CDR1 is SGHTA and CDR2 FQGNSA. Here the CDR3 reads CASSFRGELSNYGYTF. The CDR3 DNA follows: TGTGCCAGCAGCTTCAGGGGAGAGCTTTCTAACTATGGCTACACCTTC.

This clonotype turned up a few times. The chain couples TRBV24-1 to TRBJ2-5; 7 nucleotides match TRBD1. J lost 1 base, V lost 9 bases, and 7 bases had no gene match. This CDR3 spans 14 amino acids. Per germline, CDR1 KGHDR and CDR2 SFDVKD. CDR3 sequence: CATEKGQCQETQYF. CDR3 nucleotides: TGTGCCACCGAGAAGGGACAGTGCCAAGAGACCCAGTACTTC.

This clonotype was observed a handful of times. The chain links TRBV6-2 or TRBV6-3 to TRBJ2-1; D is ambiguous. The germline CDR1 and CDR2 sequences are MNHEY and SVGEGT. Deletions cut 2 bases from V and 0 bases from J, with 11 bases between. This CDR3 is 16 amino acids long. CDR3 nucleotides: TGTGCCAGCAGTTACCGACGGACGAGCTCCTACAATGAGCAGTTCTTC. As protein: CASSYRRTSSYNEQFF.

The chain links TRBV6-1 to TRBJ2-1; 10 bases agree with TRBD1. The CDR3 runs 14 residues. CDR1 MNHNS and CDR2 SASEGT come from the germline V gene. Trimming cost V 8 bases and J 8 bases; bases outside gene matches: 9. For the CDR3, the DNA is TGTGCCAGCGGTGGGGACAGGGGTATCTATGAGCAGTTCTTC. It translates to CASGGDRGIYEQFF.